Shown below are 26 T cell receptor beta chains from a single sample sequenced in a study of response to subunit inactivated influenza vaccine (dated by TCRdb to between 2018 and 2020). Library prep was done by RT-PCR. Sequencing used an Illumina HiSeq 2500. The public reads were quality trimmed at Q25 with fastp and then assembled into clones with MiXCR by TCRdb, keeping productive beta chains. Rows with a matching CDR3 protein are joined into one entry that keeps the most common DNA and genes. Counted in this sample were 630,000 or so distinct CDR3 sequences; more than 15% of them appeared once. Approximately 10% of the sample is in the top ten clones. The starting material was PBMCs from blood, obtained roughly 12 days after vaccination. These receptors were taken from a man between 45 and 60 years old who received an inactivated influenza vaccine. Donor details come from another sample of the same person, matched by shared clones.

The chain carries TRBV5-1 and TRBJ2-5; 7 positions match TRBD1. J was trimmed by 2 bases and V by 5 bases; bases with no gene match: 6. The germline gives CDR1 SGHRS, CDR2 YFSETQ. The CDR3 contains 14 residues. The CDR3 is CASSVTGSQETQYF. The CDR3 coding sequence is TGCGCCAGCAGTGTGACAGGGAGTCAAGAGACCCAGTACTTC.

There are a few counts of this clonotype. V gene TRBV12-3 or TRBV12-4 combines with J gene TRBJ2-2; 10 bases align to TRBD1. This CDR3 region has 15 residues. J lost 8 bases, V lost 2 bases, and 5 bases had no gene match. The DNA for the CDR3 is TGTGCCAGCAGTTTAAGGGACAGGGGTTCGGGGGAGCTGTTTTTT. Protein sequence: CASSLRDRGSGELFF.

In its sample, this clonotype was seen many times. The chain uses TRBV5-1 and TRBJ1-2; D remains ambiguous. This CDR3 is built from 14 residues. Germline V CDR1 and CDR2: SGHRS, YFSETQ. Trimming took off 4 bases at V and 4 bases at J, with 14 bases between the two ends. The CDR3 loop is CASSDPSTGYGYTF. Written as DNA, the CDR3 is TGCGCCAGCAGCGATCCCTCGACTGGCTATGGCTACACCTTC.

The chain employs TRBV27 and TRBJ1-1; D call uncertain. The CDR3 sequence is 12 residues long. V was trimmed by 1 base and J by 8 bases, leaving 8 bases between them. Germline V lookup: CDR1 MNHEY, CDR2 SMNVEV (reference sequence). The CDR3, as DNA: TGTGCCAGCAGTTTATTGGATGGGGAAGCTTTCTTT. Translation: CASSLLDGEAFF.

This clonotype was seen only a few times. The rearrangement uses TRBV6-1 and TRBJ1-2, with TRBD1 identical over 8 bases. CDR3 length equals 15 residues. Germline lookup yields CDR1 MNHNS and CDR2 SASEGT. V was pared by 2 bases and J by 5 bases, with 7 bases of the junction left unmatched. The CDR3 DNA reads as TGTGCCAGCAGTGAATTTGGACAGGGAGTTTATGGCTACACCTTC. Residues: CASSEFGQGVYGYTF.

This clonotype occurred a few times. The rearrangement joins TRBV28 to TRBJ1-2, with D uncertain. CDR3 length equals 14 residues. Germline V CDR1 and CDR2: MDHEN, SYDVKM. V was clipped by 2 bases and J by 5 bases, with 12 bases between them. The CDR3 nucleotides read TGTGCCAGCAGTTTACCTCGGACTGAGTATGGCTACACCTTC. This sequence encodes CASSLPRTEYGYTF.

The chain links TRBV6-1 to TRBJ2-3; TRBD2 is a possible D gene (5 bases). The CDR3 is 14 amino acids. Germline CDR1 and CDR2: MNHNS and SASEGT. Trimming removed 5 bases from V and 6 bases from J, with 15 bases in between. CDR3 region: CASSRGLAPDTQYF. CDR3 nucleotides: TGTGCCAGCAGTCGAGGACTCGCCCCGGATACGCAGTATTTT.

V usage is TRBV7-3 and J usage is TRBJ2-2; 12 nucleotides line up with TRBD2. The CDR3 totals 16 residues. In germline, CDR1 is SGHTA, CDR2 FQGTGA. The junction had 6 bases not matched to a gene; V was cut back by 5 bases and J by 5 bases. The CDR3: CASSLTSGSRTGELFF. The CDR3 bases are TGTGCCAGCAGCCTGACTAGCGGGAGTCGAACCGGGGAGCTGTTTTTT. The variable domain in full, with the rest retrieved from reference TRBV7-3 and TRBJ2-2, is GAGVSQTPSNKVTEKGKYVELRCDPISGHTALYWYRQSLGQGPEFLIYFQGTGAADDSGLPNDRFFAVRPEGSVSTLKIQRTERGDSAVYLCASSLTSGSRTGELFFGEGSRLTVL.

This clonotype was observed at least ten times. This rearrangement joins TRBV4-3 to TRBJ1-6; a weak D match, TRBD1 (5 bases). The CDR3 has 14 amino acids. Trimming cost V 0 bases and J 9 bases, with 9 bases left between them. The germline gives CDR1 LGHNA, CDR2 YSLEER. The CDR3 protein is CASSQDLGGSPLHF. For the CDR3, the DNA is TGCGCCAGCAGCCAAGATCTCGGGGGTTCACCCCTCCACTTT.

This clonotype came up a few times. The chain carries TRBV28 and TRBJ2-3; the match to TRBD1 covers 9 bases. The CDR3 length is 13 residues. J was trimmed by 11 bases and V by 3 bases; bases with no gene match: 6. From germline, CDR1 is MDHEN and CDR2 SYDVKM. The CDR3 bases are TGTGCCAGCAGTTTGGGGGGACAGGGTGGGCAGTATTTT. This gives the protein CASSLGGQGGQYF. Full variable domain (rest looked up from reference TRBV28 and TRBJ2-3): DVKVTQSSRYLVKRTGEKVFLECVQDMDHENMFWYRQDPGLGLRLIYFSYDVKMKEKGDIPEGYSVSREKKERFSLILESASTNQTSMYLCASSLGGQGGQYFGPGTRLTVL.

This clonotype was detected only a few times. Here the CDR3 DNA reads TGTGCCAGCAGCCAAGAGACTGGGGAAAAACTGTTTTTT. Translating gives CASSQETGEKLFF. V is TRBV4-2 and J is TRBJ1-4; no firm D call. The CDR3 is 13 residues long. The V end lost 0 bases, the J end lost 8 bases, and 7 bases lay between the germline ends. Germline values: CDR1 LGHNA, CDR2 YNFKEQ.

The CDR3 DNA reads as TGTGCCAGCAGCCCTGGGACACGGCTCGGATACGAGCAGTACTTC. Residues: CASSPGTRLGYEQYF. This chain joins TRBV28 and TRBJ2-7; maybe TRBD1 (6 bases). The CDR3 loop spans 15 amino acids. V gave up 6 bases and J gave up 4 bases, with 19 bases separating them. The germline V gene encodes CDR1 MDHEN and CDR2 SYDVKM. The full variable domain, its missing parts supplied by reference TRBV28 and TRBJ2-7, is DVKVTQSSRYLVKRTGEKVFLECVQDMDHENMFWYRQDPGLGLRLIYFSYDVKMKEKGDIPEGYSVSREKKERFSLILESASTNQTSMYLCASSPGTRLGYEQYFGPGTRLTVT.

CDR3 DNA: TGCGCCAGCAGCTCCTTCACAGGGACAGATACGCAGTATTTT. It yields the protein CASSSFTGTDTQYF. The chain joins TRBV5-1 to TRBJ2-3; perhaps TRBD1 as D (6 bases). The CDR3 has 14 residues. The germline V gene has CDR1 SGHRS and CDR2 YFSETQ. The V end lost 3 bases, the J end lost 3 bases, and 11 bases lay between the germline ends.

V gene TRBV4-1 combines with J gene TRBJ2-7; 9 nucleotides align to TRBD1. This CDR3 spans 16 amino acids. The junction had 5 bases not matched to a gene; V was cut back by 0 bases and J by 2 bases. Germline values: CDR1 MGHRA, CDR2 YSYEKL. CDR3 region: CASSQDPDRGAYEQYF. CDR3 DNA sequence: TGCGCCAGCAGCCAAGACCCGGACAGGGGAGCCTACGAGCAGTACTTC.

The J gene is TRBJ1-1, the V gene TRBV15, with D perhaps TRBD1 (6 bases). In germline, CDR1 is LNHNV, CDR2 YYDKDF (reference sequence). The CDR3 runs 12 residues. V lost 3 bases to trimming and J lost 7 bases, with 9 bases between them. This chain's CDR3 is CATSSGQIEAFF. CDR3 bases: TGTGCCACCAGCAGTGGACAGATTGAAGCTTTCTTT. The full variable domain, completed using reference TRBV15 and TRBJ1-1, is DAMVIQNPRYQVTQFGKPVTLSCSQTLNHNVMYWYQQKSSQAPKLLFHYYDKDFNNEADTPDNFQSRRPNTSFCFLDIRSPGLGDTAMYLCATSSGQIEAFFGQGTRLTVV.

The chain links TRBV3-1 to TRBJ1-5; no firm D call. Trimming cost V 1 base and J 9 bases, with 13 bases left between them. The CDR3 sequence is 14 residues long. CDR1 is LGHDT, CDR2 YNNKEL, per germline (reference sequence). CDR3 DNA: TGTGCCAGCAGCCAAGCCCACGGGTTCGGGCCCCAGCATTTT. It codes for CASSQAHGFGPQHF.

A few counts support this clonotype. This rearrangement joins TRBV7-9 to TRBJ2-5; D call uncertain. This CDR3 has 15 residues. Germline V gene data show CDR1 as SEHNR and CDR2 as FQNEAQ (reference sequence). V was pared by 5 bases and J by 1 base, with 14 bases between. The CDR3 nucleotides are TGTGCCAGCAGCAGGCTATCCCAGACCCAAGAGACCCAGTACTTC. Amino acid sequence: CASSRLSQTQETQYF.

V is TRBV6-1 and J is TRBJ1-6; perhaps TRBD1 as D (5 bases). Per germline, CDR1 MNHNS and CDR2 SASEGT. The CDR3 is 16 residues long. V lost 0 bases and J 7 bases, leaving 13 bases between the germline ends. The CDR3 sequence: CASSEAQGRRNSPLHF. CDR3 coding DNA: TGTGCCAGCAGTGAAGCGCAGGGAAGAAGGAATTCACCCCTCCACTTT.

CDR3: CASSLSIYRGLSGANVLTF. CDR3 coding DNA: TGTGCCAGCAGCTTATCGATTTACAGGGGTCTCTCTGGGGCCAACGTCCTGACTTTC. This chain uses TRBV7-2 with TRBJ2-6, with 7 positions matching TRBD1. J gave up 0 bases and V 2 bases, and 10 bases lay outside the gene matches. Germline V gives CDR1 SGHTA, CDR2 FQGNSA. The CDR3 sequence is 19 residues long.

This clonotype was counted between two and nine times. The chain joins TRBV7-2 to TRBJ2-1; TRBD1 is a possible D gene (5 bases). Trimming stripped 5 bases from V and 8 bases from J, with 22 bases between. Per the germline V gene, CDR1 is SGHTA and CDR2 is FQGNSA. The CDR3 has 16 residues. CDR3 DNA: TGTGCCAGCAGCCGTTCTGACTTGGGGCTGCTGGATGAGCAGTTCTTC. It yields the protein CASSRSDLGLLDEQFF.

The chain joins TRBV7-2 to TRBJ2-1, with a possible D match to TRBD2 (6 bases). Per the germline V gene, CDR1 is SGHTA and CDR2 is FQGNSA. The CDR3 is 14 amino acids. The ends were cut back, 3 bases at V and 7 bases at J, with 13 bases in the middle. The CDR3 sequence: CASSLGGPQNEQFF. The CDR3 DNA reads TGTGCCAGCAGCTTGGGGGGACCTCAGAATGAGCAGTTCTTC.

The chain combines TRBV2 with TRBJ1-4; tentative D call: TRBD1 (5 bases). The CDR3 has 14 residues. Germline V gene data show CDR1 as SNHLY and CDR2 as FYNNEI. Trimming took 1 base from V and 7 from J, leaving 10 bases between them. CDR3 nucleotides: TGTGCCAGCAGTGAAGGGGGCGAAATTGAAAAACTGTTTTTT. This gives the protein CASSEGGEIEKLFF.

The sample holds many counts of this clonotype. This rearrangement joins TRBV4-2 to TRBJ1-2; 9 nucleotides match TRBD1. This CDR3 region has 16 residues. The V and J ends lost 0 bases and 4 bases, in that order; junction bases with no gene match: 6. Looked up from germline, CDR1 is LGHNA and CDR2 is YNFKEQ. The CDR3 bases are TGTGCCAGCAGCCAAGATGTGGGACAGGGACGCTATGGCTACACCTTC. It encodes CASSQDVGQGRYGYTF.

This clonotype was detected ten times or more. V and J are TRBV20-1 and TRBJ2-3, with TRBD2 matching over 9 bases. Germline CDR1 DFQATT, CDR2 SNEGSKA (reference sequence). V trimming: 3 bases; J trimming: 4 bases; junction bases outside the gene matches: 8. This CDR3 is built from 15 residues. The CDR3: CSASRGLARADTQYF. As DNA, the CDR3 is TGCAGTGCTAGTAGGGGACTAGCACGGGCAGATACGCAGTATTTT.

The chain recombines TRBV19 with TRBJ1-3, with a possible D match to TRBD1 (5 bases). The V end was cut by 2 bases, the J end by 0 bases, with 8 bases between. Germline loops: CDR1 LNHDA, CDR2 SQIVND (reference sequence). The CDR3 runs 15 residues. The CDR3 sequence: CASSIRQISGNTIYF. The DNA for the CDR3 is TGTGCCAGTAGTATAAGACAGATCTCTGGAAACACCATATATTTT. Looking up the rest from reference TRBV19 and TRBJ1-3 gives the full variable domain: DGGITQSPKYLFRKEGQNVTLSCEQNLNHDAMYWYRQDPGQGLRLIYYSQIVNDFQKGDIAEGYSVSREKKESFPLTVTSAQKNPTAFYLCASSIRQISGNTIYFGEGSWLTVV.

This clonotype was detected ten times or more. This chain links TRBV4-3 with TRBJ2-5; unclear D gene. The CDR3 contains 14 residues. The ends were cut back, 0 bases at V and 2 bases at J, with 7 bases in the middle. Looked up from germline, CDR1 is LGHNA and CDR2 is YSLEER. The CDR3 is CASSQDYGQETQYF. The CDR3 DNA is TGCGCCAGCAGCCAAGATTACGGGCAAGAGACCCAGTACTTC.